This T cell receptor (beta chain) originates from a study of CD8 T cells in Susac syndrome. Study-level background: Patients with Susac syndrome had blood drawn and were at that point therapy-naive, on corticosteroids, or on intravenous immunoglobulin alone.

This clonotype has a single count. Its matching antigen is unknown. Reverse transcription of about 0.45 to 1 ug RNA was performed with random hexamers. Each CDR3 protein is one row after TCRdb ran MiXCR on the immunoSEQ multiplex PCR reads. This table holds approximately 260,000 distinct CDR3 sequences, about 95% found once. Trimming took off 1 base at V and 4 bases at J, with 14 bases between the two ends. CDR1 and CDR2 (germline): SNHLY, FYNNEI. The CDR3 is 16 residues long. The Susac syndrome patients fit the recently defined diagnostic criteria for definite or probable disease. General study points: The authors acknowledged that their TCR sequencing and HLA analysis involved a relatively small number of individuals.

Sample: CD4+ T cells from PBMCs. The sequence was collected from a human donor with Susac syndrome. The gene calls are TRBV2 and TRBJ1-5; TRBD1 might be the D (6 bases). This chain's CDR3 is CASSEVGQGINQPQHF. The DNA of the CDR3 is TGTGCCAGCAGTGAAGTCGGCCAGGGGATAAATCAGCCCCAGCATTTT.